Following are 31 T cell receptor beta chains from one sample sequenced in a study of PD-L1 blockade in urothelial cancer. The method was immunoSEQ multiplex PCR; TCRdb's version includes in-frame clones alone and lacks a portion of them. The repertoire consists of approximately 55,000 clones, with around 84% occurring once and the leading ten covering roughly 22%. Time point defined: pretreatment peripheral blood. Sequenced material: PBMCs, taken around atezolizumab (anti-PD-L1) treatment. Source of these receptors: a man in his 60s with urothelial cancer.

The DNA of the CDR3 is TGTGCCAGCAGCTCGAGGGAACCTAATTCACCCCTCCACTTT. It specifies CASSSREPNSPLHF. The chain recombines TRBV7-3 with TRBJ1-6; unclear D gene. V lost 4 bases and J 6 bases, leaving 10 bases between the germline ends. CDR3 size: 14 residues. CDR1 is SGHTA and CDR2 is FQGTGA in the germline V gene.

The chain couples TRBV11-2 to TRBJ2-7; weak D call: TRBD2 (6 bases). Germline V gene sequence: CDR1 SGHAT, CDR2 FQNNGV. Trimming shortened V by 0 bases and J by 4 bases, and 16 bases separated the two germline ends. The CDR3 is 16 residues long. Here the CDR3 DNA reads TGTGCCAGCAGCTTAGATTCCGGAGGGGTCCTTTACGAGCAGTACTTC. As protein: CASSLDSGGVLYEQYF.

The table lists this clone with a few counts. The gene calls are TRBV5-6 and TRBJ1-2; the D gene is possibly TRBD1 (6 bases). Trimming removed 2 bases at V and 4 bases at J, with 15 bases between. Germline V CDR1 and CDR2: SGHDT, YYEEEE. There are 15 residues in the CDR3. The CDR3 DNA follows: TGTGCCAGCAGCTTACAGGGTTCCCAAAGCTATGGCTACACCTTC. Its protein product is CASSLQGSQSYGYTF.

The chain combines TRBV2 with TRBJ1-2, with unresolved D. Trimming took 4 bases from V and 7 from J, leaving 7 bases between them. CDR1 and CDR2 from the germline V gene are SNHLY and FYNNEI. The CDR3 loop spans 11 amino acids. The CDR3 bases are TGTGCCAGCAGTGGCAGTGGTGGCTACACCTTC. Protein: CASSGSGGYTF.

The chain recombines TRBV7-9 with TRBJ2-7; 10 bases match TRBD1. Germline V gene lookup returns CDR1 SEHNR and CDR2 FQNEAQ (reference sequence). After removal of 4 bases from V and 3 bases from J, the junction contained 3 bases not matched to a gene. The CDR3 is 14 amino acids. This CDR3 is CASSSTGGSYEQYF. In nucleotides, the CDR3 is TGTGCCAGCAGCTCGACAGGGGGCAGCTACGAGCAGTACTTC.

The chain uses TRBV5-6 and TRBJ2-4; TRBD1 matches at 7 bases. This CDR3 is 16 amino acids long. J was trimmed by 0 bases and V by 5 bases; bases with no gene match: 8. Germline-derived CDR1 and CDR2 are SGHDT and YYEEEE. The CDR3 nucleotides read TGTGCCAGCAGTCTGACAGGGAGTAAAGCCAAAAACATTCAGTACTTC. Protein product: CASSLTGSKAKNIQYF.

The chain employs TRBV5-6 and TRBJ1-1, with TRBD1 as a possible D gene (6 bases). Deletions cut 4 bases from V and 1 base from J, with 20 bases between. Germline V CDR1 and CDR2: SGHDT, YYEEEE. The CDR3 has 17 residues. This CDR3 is CASSTLLTGSSNTEAFF. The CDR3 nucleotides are TGTGCCAGCAGCACCCTATTAACAGGGTCATCGAACACTGAAGCTTTCTTT.

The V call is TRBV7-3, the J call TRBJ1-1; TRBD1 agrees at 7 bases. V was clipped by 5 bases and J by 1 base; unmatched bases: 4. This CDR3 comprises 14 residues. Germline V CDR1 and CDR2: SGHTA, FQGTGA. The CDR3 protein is CASSRDSSNTEAFF. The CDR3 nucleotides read TGTGCCAGCAGCCGGGACAGCTCGAACACTGAAGCTTTCTTT.

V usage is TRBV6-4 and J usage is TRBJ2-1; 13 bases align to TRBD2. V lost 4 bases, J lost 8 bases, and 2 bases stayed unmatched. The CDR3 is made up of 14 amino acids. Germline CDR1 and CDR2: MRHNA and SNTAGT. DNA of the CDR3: TGTGCCAGCAGTGTGGGGACTAGCGGGGATGAGCAGTTCTTC. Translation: CASSVGTSGDEQFF.

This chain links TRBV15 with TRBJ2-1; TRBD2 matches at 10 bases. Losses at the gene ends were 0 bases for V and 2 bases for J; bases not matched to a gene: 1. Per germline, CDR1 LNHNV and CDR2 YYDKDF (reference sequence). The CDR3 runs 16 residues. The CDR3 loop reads CATSRDTSGTYNEQFF. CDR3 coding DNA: TGTGCCACCAGCAGAGATACTAGCGGGACCTACAATGAGCAGTTCTTC.

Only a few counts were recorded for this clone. In DNA form, the CDR3 reads TGTGCCAGCAGTATATCAGGGGGCCGGAGCTACACCTTC. It specifies CASSISGGRSYTF. This chain uses TRBV6-5 with TRBJ1-2; TRBD1 aligns across 8 bases. The V segment lost 5 bases and the J segment 9 bases; nucleotides outside the gene matches: 8. CDR3 length: 13 amino acids. The germline CDR1 and CDR2 sequences are MNHEY and SVGAGI.

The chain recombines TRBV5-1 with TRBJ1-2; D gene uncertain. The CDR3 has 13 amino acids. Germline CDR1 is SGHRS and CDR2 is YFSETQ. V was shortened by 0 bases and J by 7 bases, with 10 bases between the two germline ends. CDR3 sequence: CASSLALGSGYTF. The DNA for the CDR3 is TGCGCCAGCAGCTTGGCCCTTGGCTCTGGCTACACCTTC.

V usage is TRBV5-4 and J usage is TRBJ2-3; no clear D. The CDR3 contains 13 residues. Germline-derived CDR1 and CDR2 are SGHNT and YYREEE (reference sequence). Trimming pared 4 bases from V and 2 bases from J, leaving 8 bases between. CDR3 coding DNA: TGTGCCAGCAGCCTAAACCCCACAGATACGCAGTATTTT. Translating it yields CASSLNPTDTQYF. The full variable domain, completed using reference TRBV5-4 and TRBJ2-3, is ETGVTQSPTHLIKTRGQQVTLRCSSQSGHNTVSWYQQALGQGPQFIFQYYREEENGRGNFPPRFSGLQFPNYSSELNVNALELDDSALYLCASSLNPTDTQYFGPGTRLTVL.

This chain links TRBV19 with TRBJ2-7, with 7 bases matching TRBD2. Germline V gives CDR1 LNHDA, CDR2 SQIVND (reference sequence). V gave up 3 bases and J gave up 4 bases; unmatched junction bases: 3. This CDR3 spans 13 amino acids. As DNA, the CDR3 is TGTGCCAGTAGTATTGCGGGAGTTTACGAGCAGTACTTC. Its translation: CASSIAGVYEQYF.

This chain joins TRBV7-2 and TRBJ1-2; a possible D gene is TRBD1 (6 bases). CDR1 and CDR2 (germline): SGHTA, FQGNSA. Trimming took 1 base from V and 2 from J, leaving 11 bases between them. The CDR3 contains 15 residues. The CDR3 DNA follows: TGTGCCAGCAGCTTAGATCCAGGGGTGAACTATGGCTACACCTTC. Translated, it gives CASSLDPGVNYGYTF. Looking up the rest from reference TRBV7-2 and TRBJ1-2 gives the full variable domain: GAGVSQSPSNKVTEKGKDVELRCDPISGHTALYWYRQSLGQGLEFLIYFQGNSAPDKSGLPSDRFSAERTGGSVSTLTIQRTQQEDSAVYLCASSLDPGVNYGYTFGSGTRLTVV.

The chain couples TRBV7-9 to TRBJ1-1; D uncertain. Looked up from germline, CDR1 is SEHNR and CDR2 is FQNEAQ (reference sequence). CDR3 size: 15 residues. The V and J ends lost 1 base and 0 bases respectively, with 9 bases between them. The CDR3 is CASSLELNLNTEAFF. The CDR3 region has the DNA TGTGCCAGCAGCTTAGAGCTCAACTTGAACACTGAAGCTTTCTTT. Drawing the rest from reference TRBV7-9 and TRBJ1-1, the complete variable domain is DTGVSQNPRHKITKRGQNVTFRCDPISEHNRLYWYRQTLGQGPEFLTYFQNEAQLEKSRLLSDRFSAERPKGSFSTLEIQRTEQGDSAMYLCASSLELNLNTEAFFGQGTRLTVV.

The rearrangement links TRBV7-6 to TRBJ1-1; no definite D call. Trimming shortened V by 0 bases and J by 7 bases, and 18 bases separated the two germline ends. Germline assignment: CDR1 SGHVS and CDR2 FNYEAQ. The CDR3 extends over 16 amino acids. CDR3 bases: TGTGCCAGCAGCTTAGCGCGGCACTTTATTTTGAGTGAAGCTTTCTTT. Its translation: CASSLARHFILSEAFF.

Here the CDR3 reads CASSPTTAAKTQYF. CDR3 bases: TGTGCCAGCAGCCCCACCACGGCGGCGAAGACCCAGTACTTC. V is TRBV9 and J is TRBJ2-5; no firm D call. The V gene lost 4 bases and the J gene lost 6 bases, with 16 bases spanning the gap. Germline V gene lookup returns CDR1 SGDLS and CDR2 YYNGEE. The CDR3 runs 14 residues.

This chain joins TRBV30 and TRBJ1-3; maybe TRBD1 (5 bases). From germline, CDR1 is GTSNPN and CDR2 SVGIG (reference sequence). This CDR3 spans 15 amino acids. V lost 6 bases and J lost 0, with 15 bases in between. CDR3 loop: CACTRGGSSGNTIYF. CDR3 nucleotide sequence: TGTGCCTGTACCCGGGGGGGAAGCTCTGGAAACACCATATATTTT.

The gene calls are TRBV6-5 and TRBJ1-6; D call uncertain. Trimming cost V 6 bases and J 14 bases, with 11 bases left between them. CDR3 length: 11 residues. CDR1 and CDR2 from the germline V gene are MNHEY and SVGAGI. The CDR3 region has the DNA TGTGCCAGCAGATCCCTTCCGGCCCTCCACTTT. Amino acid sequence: CASRSLPALHF.

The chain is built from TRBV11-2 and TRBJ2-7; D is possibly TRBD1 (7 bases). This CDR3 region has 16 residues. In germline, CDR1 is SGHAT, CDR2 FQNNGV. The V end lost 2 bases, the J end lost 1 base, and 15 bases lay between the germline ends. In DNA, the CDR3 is TGTGCCAGCAGCTTAAGGGGGGTGACAGGGTCCTACGAGCAGTACTTC. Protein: CASSLRGVTGSYEQYF.

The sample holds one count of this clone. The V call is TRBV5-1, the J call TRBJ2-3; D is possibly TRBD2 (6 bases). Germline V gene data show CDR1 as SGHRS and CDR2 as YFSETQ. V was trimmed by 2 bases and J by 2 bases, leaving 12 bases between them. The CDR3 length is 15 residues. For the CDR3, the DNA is TGCGCCAGCAGCTTTAGCGGAGACCCCACAGATACGCAGTATTTT. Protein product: CASSFSGDPTDTQYF.

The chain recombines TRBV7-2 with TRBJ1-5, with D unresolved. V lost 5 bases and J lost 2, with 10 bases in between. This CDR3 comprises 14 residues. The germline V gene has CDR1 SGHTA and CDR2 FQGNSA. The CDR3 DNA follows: TGTGCCAGCAGCATCGTTCAGGGCAATCAGCCCCAGCATTTT. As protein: CASSIVQGNQPQHF.

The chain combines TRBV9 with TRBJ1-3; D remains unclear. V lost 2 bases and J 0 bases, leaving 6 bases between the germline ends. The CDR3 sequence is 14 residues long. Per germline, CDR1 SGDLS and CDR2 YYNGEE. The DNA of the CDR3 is TGTGCCAGCAGCGTCATCAGCTCTGGAAACACCATATATTTT. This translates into CASSVISSGNTIYF.

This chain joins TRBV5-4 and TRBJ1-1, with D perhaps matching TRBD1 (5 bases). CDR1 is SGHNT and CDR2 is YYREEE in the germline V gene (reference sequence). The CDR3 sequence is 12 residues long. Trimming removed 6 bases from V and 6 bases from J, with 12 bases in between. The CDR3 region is CASISWGSEAFF. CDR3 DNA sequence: TGTGCCAGCATCTCGTGGGGCTCTGAAGCTTTCTTT. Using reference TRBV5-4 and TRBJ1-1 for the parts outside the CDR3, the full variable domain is ETGVTQSPTHLIKTRGQQVTLRCSSQSGHNTVSWYQQALGQGPQFIFQYYREEENGRGNFPPRFSGLQFPNYSSELNVNALELDDSALYLCASISWGSEAFFGQGTRLTVV.

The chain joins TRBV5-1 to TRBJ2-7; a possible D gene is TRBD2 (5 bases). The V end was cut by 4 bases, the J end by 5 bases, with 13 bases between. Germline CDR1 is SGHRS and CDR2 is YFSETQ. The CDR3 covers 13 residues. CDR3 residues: CASSEGPWDEQYF. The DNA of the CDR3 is TGCGCCAGCAGCGAGGGCCCGTGGGACGAGCAGTACTTC.

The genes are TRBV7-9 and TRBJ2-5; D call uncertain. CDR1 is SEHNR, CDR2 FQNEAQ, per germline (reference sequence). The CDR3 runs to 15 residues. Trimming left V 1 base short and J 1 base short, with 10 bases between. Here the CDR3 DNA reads TGTGCCAGCAGCTTAGAAGGCAGGCCCCAAGAGACCCAGTACTTC. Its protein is CASSLEGRPQETQYF.

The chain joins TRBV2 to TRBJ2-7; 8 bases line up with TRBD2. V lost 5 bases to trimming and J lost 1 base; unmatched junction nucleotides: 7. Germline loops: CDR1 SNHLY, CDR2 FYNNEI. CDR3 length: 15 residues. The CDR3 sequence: CASSRQLAASYEQYF. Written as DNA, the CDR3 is TGTGCCAGCAGTCGGCAACTAGCGGCGTCCTACGAGCAGTACTTC.

The CDR3 region has the DNA TGTGCCAGCAGTGAAGCGCTGACAGGAGGAAAACTGTTTTTT. Amino acids: CASSEALTGGKLFF. The rearrangement uses TRBV6-1 and TRBJ1-4; TRBD1 might be the D (6 bases). Trimming left V 0 bases short and J 10 bases short, with 12 bases between. This CDR3 contains 14 residues. Germline assignment: CDR1 MNHNS and CDR2 SASEGT.

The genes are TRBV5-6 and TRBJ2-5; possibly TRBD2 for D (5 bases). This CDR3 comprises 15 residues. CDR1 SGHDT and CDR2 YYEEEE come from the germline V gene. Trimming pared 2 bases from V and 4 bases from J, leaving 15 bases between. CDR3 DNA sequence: TGTGCCAGCAGCTTTACTAGAGGGTTGGGAGAGACCCAGTACTTC. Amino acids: CASSFTRGLGETQYF.

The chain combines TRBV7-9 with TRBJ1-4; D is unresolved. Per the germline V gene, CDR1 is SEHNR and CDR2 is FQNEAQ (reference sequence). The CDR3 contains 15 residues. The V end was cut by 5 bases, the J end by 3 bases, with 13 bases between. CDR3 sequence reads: CASSRLGAANEKLFF. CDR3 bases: TGTGCCAGCAGCCGCTTGGGAGCAGCTAATGAAAAACTGTTTTTT.